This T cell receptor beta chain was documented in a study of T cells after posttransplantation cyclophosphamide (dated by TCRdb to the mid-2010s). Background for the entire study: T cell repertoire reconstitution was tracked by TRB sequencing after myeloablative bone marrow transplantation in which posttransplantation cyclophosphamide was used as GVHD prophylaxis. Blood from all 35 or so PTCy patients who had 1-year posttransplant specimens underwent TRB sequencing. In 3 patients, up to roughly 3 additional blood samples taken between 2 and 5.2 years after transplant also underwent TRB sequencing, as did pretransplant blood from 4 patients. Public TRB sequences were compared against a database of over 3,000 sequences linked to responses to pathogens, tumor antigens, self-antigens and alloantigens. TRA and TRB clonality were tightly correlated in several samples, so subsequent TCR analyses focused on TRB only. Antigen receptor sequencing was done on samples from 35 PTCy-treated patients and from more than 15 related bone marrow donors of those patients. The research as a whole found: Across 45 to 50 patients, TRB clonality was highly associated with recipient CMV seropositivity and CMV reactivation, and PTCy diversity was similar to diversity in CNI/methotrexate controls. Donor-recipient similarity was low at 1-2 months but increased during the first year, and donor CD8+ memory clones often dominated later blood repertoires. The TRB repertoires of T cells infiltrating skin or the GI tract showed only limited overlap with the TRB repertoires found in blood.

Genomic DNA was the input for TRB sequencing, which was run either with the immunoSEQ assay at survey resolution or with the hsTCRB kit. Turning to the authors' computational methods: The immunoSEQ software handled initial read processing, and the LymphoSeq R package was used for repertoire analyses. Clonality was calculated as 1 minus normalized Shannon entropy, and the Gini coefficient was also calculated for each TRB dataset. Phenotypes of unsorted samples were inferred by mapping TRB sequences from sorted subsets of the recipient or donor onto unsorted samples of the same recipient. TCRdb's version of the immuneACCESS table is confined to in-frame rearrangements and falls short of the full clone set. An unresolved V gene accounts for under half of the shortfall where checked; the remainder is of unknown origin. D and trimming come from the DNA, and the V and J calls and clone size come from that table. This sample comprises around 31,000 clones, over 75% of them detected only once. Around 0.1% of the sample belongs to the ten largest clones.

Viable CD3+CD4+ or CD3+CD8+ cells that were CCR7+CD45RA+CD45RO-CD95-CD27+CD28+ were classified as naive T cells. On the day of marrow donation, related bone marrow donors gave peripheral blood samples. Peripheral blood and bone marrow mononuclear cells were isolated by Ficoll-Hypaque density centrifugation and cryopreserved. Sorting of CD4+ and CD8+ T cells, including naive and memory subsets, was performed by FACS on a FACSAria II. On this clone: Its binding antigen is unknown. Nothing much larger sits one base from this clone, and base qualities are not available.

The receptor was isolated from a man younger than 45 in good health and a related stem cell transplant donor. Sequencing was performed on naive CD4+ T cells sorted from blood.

The CDR3 is CASSEERFNQGAFF. The nucleotide sequence reads as follows: TGTGCCAGCAGTGAAGAACGCTTCAACCAGGGGGCTTTCTTT. Recombination connected TRBV6-1 to TRBJ1-1; a weak D assignment points to TRBD1 (6 bases agree). V is reduced by 1 base and J by 11 bases, leaving a spacing of 17 bases between them. The CDR3, cysteine through phenylalanine, is 14 amino acids long. Of the read, only the CDR3 DNA is kept; its 42 bases are in frame from base 1. Reading the germline V gene gives CDR1 MNHNS and CDR2 SASEGT.